A selection of T cell receptor beta chains follows, all from one sample in a study of cytomegalovirus exposure and HLA in healthy donors. The method was immunoSEQ multiplex PCR; TCRdb's version includes in-frame clones alone and lacks a portion of them. In the table there are under 130,000 clones, roughly 70% of which are singletons. The sequenced sample was PBMCs. Every receptor here comes from a man in his forties or fifties in good health and CMV-seropositive. CDR3s include the opening cysteine and the closing phenylalanine or tryptophan. Fields, in order: D gene, V gene, clone size, J gene, CDR3 DNA, CDR3 protein. D genes are given only for firm matches. Rows give clone size only sometimes, using once, few, many, or a class for an expanded clone.

d_gene: TRBD1; v_gene: TRBV7-9; abundance: NA; j_gene: TRBJ1-2; CDR3nt: TGTGCCAGCAGCGGCAGCGGACAGGCAGTCTATGGCTACACCTTC; CDR3aa: CASSGSGQAVYGYTF
d_gene: TRBD1; v_gene: TRBV19; abundance: NA; j_gene: TRBJ1-2; CDR3nt: TGTGCCAGTAGTATAGCAGGGACAGGGGGCGATGGCTACACCTTC; CDR3aa: CASSIAGTGGDGYTF
d_gene: NA; v_gene: TRBV28; abundance: NA; j_gene: TRBJ1-5; CDR3nt: TGTGCCAGCAGTTGGCGAAGACGGGGTAGCAATCAGCCCCAGCATTTT; CDR3aa: CASSWRRRGSNQPQHF
d_gene: NA; v_gene: TRBV7-8; abundance: NA; j_gene: TRBJ2-5; CDR3nt: TGTGCCAGCAGCGGTGGACATCAAGAGACCCAGTACTTC; CDR3aa: CASSGGHQETQYF
d_gene: NA; v_gene: TRBV29-1; abundance: NA; j_gene: TRBJ1-1; CDR3nt: TGCAGCGTGGATCGAGGAACTGAAGCTTTCTTT; CDR3aa: CSVDRGTEAFF
d_gene: NA; v_gene: TRBV5-1; abundance: once; j_gene: TRBJ2-1; CDR3nt: TGCGCCAGCAGATCAAATGGGGGCGACGGTGAGCAGTTCTTC; CDR3aa: CASRSNGGDGEQFF
d_gene: NA; v_gene: TRBV11-2; abundance: few; j_gene: TRBJ1-1; CDR3nt: TGTGCCAGCAGCTTAGAATATTCAGGGATCAACACTGAAGCTTTCTTT; CDR3aa: CASSLEYSGINTEAFF
d_gene: NA; v_gene: TRBV6-1; abundance: NA; j_gene: TRBJ1-2; CDR3nt: TGTGCCAGCAGTGATTCGGGAGGTTGGAGTGGCTACACCTTC; CDR3aa: CASSDSGGWSGYTF
d_gene: NA; v_gene: TRBV27; abundance: NA; j_gene: TRBJ1-5; CDR3nt: TGTGCCAGCAGTTTATCAGGGGACAATCAGCCCCAGCATTTT; CDR3aa: CASSLSGDNQPQHF
d_gene: NA; v_gene: TRBV6-5; abundance: NA; j_gene: TRBJ2-3; CDR3nt: TGTGCCAGCAGTTACACAGGAACAGATACGCAGTATTTT; CDR3aa: CASSYTGTDTQYF
d_gene: NA; v_gene: TRBV6-6; abundance: NA; j_gene: TRBJ2-7; CDR3nt: TGTGCCAGCACGGGGCAGGGACTGGGAGAGCAGTACTTC; CDR3aa: CASTGQGLGEQYF
d_gene: TRBD1; v_gene: TRBV6-1; abundance: NA; j_gene: TRBJ1-4; CDR3nt: TGTGCCAGCAGTGAAAAGACAGGGGGGAATGAAAAACTGTTTTTT; CDR3aa: CASSEKTGGNEKLFF
d_gene: TRBD1; v_gene: TRBV2; abundance: NA; j_gene: TRBJ1-2; CDR3nt: TGTGCCAGCAGTTTCACAGGGGGCGATAGCGGCTACACCTTC; CDR3aa: CASSFTGGDSGYTF
d_gene: TRBD2; v_gene: TRBV13; abundance: NA; j_gene: TRBJ2-5; CDR3nt: TGTGCCAGCAGCTGGGGGACTAGCCCAAGAGAGACCCAGTACTTC; CDR3aa: CASSWGTSPRETQYF
d_gene: TRBD1; v_gene: TRBV29-1; abundance: few; j_gene: TRBJ1-1; CDR3nt: TGCAGCGTTGAGGAGATTGGGGGCACAGGGGGTACTGAAGCTTTCTTT; CDR3aa: CSVEEIGGTGGTEAFF
d_gene: NA; v_gene: TRBV19; abundance: NA; j_gene: TRBJ1-5; CDR3nt: TGTGCCAGTAGTATGTGGCCGCGGGACAGCAATCAGCCCCAGCATTTT; CDR3aa: CASSMWPRDSNQPQHF
d_gene: NA; v_gene: TRBV5-1; abundance: once; j_gene: TRBJ2-1; CDR3nt: TGCGCCAGCAGCTTCTCGGGACAACCGGGTTACAATGAGCAGTTCTTC; CDR3aa: CASSFSGQPGYNEQFF
d_gene: TRBD1; v_gene: TRBV7-3; abundance: NA; j_gene: TRBJ2-5; CDR3nt: TGTGCCAGCAGCTCCGGACAGGGGCAGGGGGAGACCCAGTACTTC; CDR3aa: CASSSGQGQGETQYF
d_gene: NA; v_gene: TRBV2; abundance: NA; j_gene: TRBJ1-1; CDR3nt: TGTGCCAGCAGGGAGGTCAGCACTGAAGCTTTCTTT; CDR3aa: CASREVSTEAFF
d_gene: NA; v_gene: TRBV10-3; abundance: NA; j_gene: TRBJ2-1; CDR3nt: TGTGCCATCAGTGAGTCAGGGGATGAGCAGTTCTTC; CDR3aa: CAISESGDEQFF
d_gene: NA; v_gene: TRBV7-9; abundance: NA; j_gene: TRBJ2-1; CDR3nt: TGTGCCAGCAGCTTTAGTAACGATGAGCAGTTCTTC; CDR3aa: CASSFSNDEQFF
d_gene: NA; v_gene: TRBV6-1; abundance: few; j_gene: TRBJ2-3; CDR3nt: TGTGCCAGCAGTTTGGATCGGAGCCCAGATACGCAGTATTTT; CDR3aa: CASSLDRSPDTQYF
d_gene: NA; v_gene: TRBV19; abundance: NA; j_gene: TRBJ1-5; CDR3nt: TGTGCCAGTAGTATAAACGGGGGATCTCAGCCCCAGCATTTT; CDR3aa: CASSINGGSQPQHF
d_gene: TRBD1; v_gene: TRBV5-4; abundance: NA; j_gene: TRBJ2-5; CDR3nt: TGTGCCAGCAGCCCCCCCCGGACAGGGGGCCAAGAGACCCAGTACTTC; CDR3aa: CASSPPRTGGQETQYF
d_gene: NA; v_gene: TRBV27; abundance: NA; j_gene: TRBJ1-5; CDR3nt: TGTGCCAGCAGTCCACGGAAGGGGCTCTTCAATCAGCCCCAGCATTTT; CDR3aa: CASSPRKGLFNQPQHF
d_gene: TRBD2; v_gene: TRBV5-1; abundance: NA; j_gene: TRBJ2-2; CDR3nt: TGCGCCAGCAGCGTGGGACTAGCGGGAGTGAGCACCGGGGAGCTGTTTTTT; CDR3aa: CASSVGLAGVSTGELFF
d_gene: NA; v_gene: TRBV28; abundance: NA; j_gene: TRBJ1-1; CDR3nt: TGTGCCAGCAGTTTAGGAGGGATGAACACTGAAGCTTTCTTT; CDR3aa: CASSLGGMNTEAFF
d_gene: NA; v_gene: TRBV6-1; abundance: few; j_gene: TRBJ1-4; CDR3nt: TGTGCCAGCAGCACGGGGAGGCCTAATGAAAAACTGTTTTTT; CDR3aa: CASSTGRPNEKLFF
d_gene: NA; v_gene: TRBV11-3; abundance: NA; j_gene: TRBJ1-1; CDR3nt: TGTGCCAGCAGCTTAAATCAGAACACTGAAGCTTTCTTT; CDR3aa: CASSLNQNTEAFF
d_gene: NA; v_gene: TRBV9; abundance: NA; j_gene: TRBJ2-3; CDR3nt: TGTGCCAGCAGCGGGGGGGGCAGGACAGATACGCAGTATTTT; CDR3aa: CASSGGGRTDTQYF
d_gene: TRBD1; v_gene: TRBV2; abundance: NA; j_gene: TRBJ1-1; CDR3nt: TGTGCCAGCAGTTCTGGACAGGGCAAGGAGGCTTTCTTT; CDR3aa: CASSSGQGKEAFF
d_gene: TRBD1; v_gene: TRBV10-3; abundance: NA; j_gene: TRBJ1-1; CDR3nt: TGTGCCACTTCGGACAGGGGTAACACTGAAGCTTTCTTT; CDR3aa: CATSDRGNTEAFF
d_gene: TRBD2; v_gene: TRBV5-6; abundance: NA; j_gene: TRBJ2-5; CDR3nt: TGTGCCAGCAGCTCGATGGGACTAGCGTACATGGAGGTGGAGACCCAGTACTTC; CDR3aa: CASSSMGLAYMEVETQYF